Listed below are T cell receptor beta chains from one sample, sequenced in a study of identical twins. TCRdb independently ran MiXCR on the 5' RACE reads; one entry per CDR3 protein. Altogether some 500,000 distinct CDR3 sequences are present, roughly an eighth being singletons, with the ten largest covering 0.8% to 1%. The data were also submitted as part of a second study, on yellow fever vaccine responses in identical twins.

The sequenced sample consisted of CD4+ T cells sorted from blood. These receptors all stem from a woman between 18 and 29 years old in good health. Both conserved end residues are part of each CDR3. The D gene is left open where the match is weak. Size tells how often a clone was seen (once, few, many) or the class of an expanded clone, and some rows leave it out.

d_call j_call cdr3_length clone_size v_call cdr3_aa cdr3_nt
NA TRBJ2-2 13 few TRBV5-1 CASSLGWSGELFF TGCGCCAGCAGCTTGGGGTGGTCCGGGGAGCTGTTTTTT
NA TRBJ2-3 12 many TRBV7-2 CASSLVLGTTFF TGTGCCAGCAGCTTAGTATTAGGAACGACTTTTTTT
TRBD2 TRBJ2-1 18 NA TRBV12-3/TRBV12-4 CTFSFPPLGLAAYNEQFF TGTACCTTCAGTTTTCCACCCTTGGGACTAGCGGCCTACAATGAGCAGTTCTTC
NA TRBJ2-1 13 few TRBV4-2 CASSLEGTGEQFF TGTGCCAGCAGCCTAGAAGGAACGGGGGAGCAGTTCTTC
NA TRBJ2-7 14 NA TRBV7-8 CASSLNLPGAGQYF TGTGCCAGCAGCTTAAACCTCCCAGGTGCGGGGCAGTACTTC
NA TRBJ2-6 16 many TRBV5-1 CASSLEGSSGANVLTF TGCGCCAGCAGCTTGGAAGGAAGCTCTGGGGCCAACGTCCTGACTTTC
NA TRBJ2-7 13 NA TRBV2 CASSYRANYEQYF TGTGCCAGCAGTTACAGGGCTAACTACGAGCAGTACTTC
TRBD2 TRBJ2-3 17 NA TRBV13 CASSWTSGKPSTDTQYF TGTGCCAGCAGCTGGACTAGCGGAAAGCCTAGCACAGATACGCAGTATTTT
NA TRBJ2-3 14 few TRBV11-3 CASSLGLESDTQYF TGTGCCAGCAGCTTGGGACTCGAGTCCGATACGCAGTATTTT
TRBD2 TRBJ2-3 17 many TRBV11-2 CASSLGHGGGAADTQYF TGTGCCAGCAGCTTAGGGCACGGCGGGGGGGCCGCAGATACGCAGTATTTT
NA TRBJ1-6 13 NA TRBV5-1 CASSLEAPSPLHF TGCGCCAGCAGCTTGGAGGCACCTTCACCCCTCCACTTT
TRBD2 TRBJ2-1 17 many TRBV7-8 CASSLGLAGGRGGEQFF TGTGCCAGCAGCTTAGGGCTAGCGGGAGGTCGAGGAGGCGAGCAGTTCTTC
TRBD2 TRBJ2-3 17 NA TRBV20-1 CSARGALGLAWGDTQYF TGCAGTGCTAGAGGGGCCTTGGGACTAGCATGGGGAGATACGCAGTATTTT